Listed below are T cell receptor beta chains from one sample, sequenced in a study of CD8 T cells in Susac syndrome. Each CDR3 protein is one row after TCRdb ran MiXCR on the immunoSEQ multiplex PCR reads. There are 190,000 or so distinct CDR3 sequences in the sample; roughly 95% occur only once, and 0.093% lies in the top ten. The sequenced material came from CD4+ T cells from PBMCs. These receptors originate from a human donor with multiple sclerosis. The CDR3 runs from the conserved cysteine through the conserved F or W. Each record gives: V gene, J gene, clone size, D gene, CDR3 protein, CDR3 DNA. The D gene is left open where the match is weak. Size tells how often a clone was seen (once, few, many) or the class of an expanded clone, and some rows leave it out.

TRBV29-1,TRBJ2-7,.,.,CSVRTDSYEQYF,TGCAGCGTCCGAACCGACAGTTACGAGCAGTACTTC
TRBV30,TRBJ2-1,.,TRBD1,CACGDSSYNEQFF,TGTGCCTGTGGGGACAGTTCCTACAATGAGCAGTTCTTC
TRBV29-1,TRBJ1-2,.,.,CSVAQNSYPNYGYTF,TGCAGCGTTGCTCAGAACTCCTACCCAAACTATGGCTACACCTTC
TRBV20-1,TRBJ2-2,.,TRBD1,CSARTGGMAGELFF,TGCAGTGCCCGGACAGGGGGCATGGCCGGGGAGCTGTTTTTT
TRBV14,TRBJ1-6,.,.,CASSPPGSPLHF,TGTGCCAGCAGTCCTCCGGGGTCACCCCTCCACTTT
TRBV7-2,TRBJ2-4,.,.,CASSNRDGGWENIQYF,TGTGCCAGCAGCAACAGGGACGGAGGCTGGGAAAACATTCAGTACTTC
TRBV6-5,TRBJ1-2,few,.,CASSSGYGYTF,TGTGCCAGTAGTAGCGGATATGGCTACACCTTC
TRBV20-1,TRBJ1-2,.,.,CSASWTGTFGNYGYTF,TGCAGTGCTAGTTGGACCGGGACCTTCGGGAACTATGGCTACACCTTC
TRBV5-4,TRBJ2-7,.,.,CASSLSWGLGYEQYF,TGTGCCAGCAGCTTGTCATGGGGGTTGGGTTACGAGCAGTACTTC
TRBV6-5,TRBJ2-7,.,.,CASSLSISGEQYF,TGTGCCAGCAGTCTTAGCATCTCCGGCGAGCAGTACTTC
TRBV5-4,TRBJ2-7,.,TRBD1,CASSPPGTGGHEQYF,TGTGCCAGCAGCCCCCCCGGGACAGGGGGCCACGAGCAGTACTTC
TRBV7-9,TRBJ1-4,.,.,CASSLDTLKLFF,TGTGCCAGCAGCCTGGACACCCTTAAACTGTTTTTT
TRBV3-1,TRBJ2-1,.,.,CASSQARGPYNEQFF,TGTGCCAGCAGCCAAGCGCGGGGACCCTACAATGAGCAGTTCTTC
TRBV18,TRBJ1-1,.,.,CASFGLLAADTEAFF,TGTGCCAGCTTTGGGTTGTTGGCCGCCGACACTGAAGCTTTCTTT
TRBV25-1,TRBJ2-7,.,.,CASSDWASSYEQYF,TGTGCCAGCAGTGATTGGGCGAGCTCCTACGAGCAGTACTTC
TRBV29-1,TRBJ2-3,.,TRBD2,CSVTPRSGGTDTQYF,TGCAGCGTTACCCCAAGAAGCGGGGGCACAGATACGCAGTATTTT
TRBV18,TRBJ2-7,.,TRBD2,CASSPPTSGRNYEQYF,TGTGCCAGCTCACCTCCGACTAGCGGGAGGAATTACGAGCAGTACTTC
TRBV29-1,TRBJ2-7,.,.,CSVGAARGVEQYF,TGCAGCGTGGGGGCGGCTCGGGGCGTCGAGCAGTACTTC
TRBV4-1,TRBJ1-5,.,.,CASSQDNMGYSNQPQHF,TGCGCCAGCAGCCAAGATAACATGGGCTATAGCAATCAGCCCCAGCATTTT
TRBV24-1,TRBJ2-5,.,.,CATSDGGAKTQYF,TGTGCCACCAGTGATGGAGGGGCTAAGACCCAGTACTTC
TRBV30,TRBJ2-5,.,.,CAWSRARETQYF,TGTGCCTGGAGTAGGGCACGGGAGACCCAGTACTTC
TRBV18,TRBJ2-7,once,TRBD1,CASSSQGQGYEQYF,TGTGCCAGCTCATCGCAGGGACAGGGCTACGAGCAGTACTTC
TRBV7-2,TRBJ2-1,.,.,CASIRSSSYNEQFF,TGTGCCAGCATACGGTCGAGCTCCTACAATGAGCAGTTCTTC
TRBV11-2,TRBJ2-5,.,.,CASSLAAGVETQYF,TGTGCCAGCAGCTTAGCGGCAGGGGTGGAGACCCAGTACTTC
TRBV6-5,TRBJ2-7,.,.,CASSYDSNYEQYF,TGTGCCAGCAGTTACGACAGCAACTACGAGCAGTACTTC
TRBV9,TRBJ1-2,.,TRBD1,CASNARGGFYGYTF,TGTGCCAGCAACGCCCGAGGGGGCTTCTATGGCTACACCTTC
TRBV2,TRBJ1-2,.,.,CASSVAPTDGYTF,TGTGCCAGCAGTGTTGCGCCGACGGATGGCTACACCTTC
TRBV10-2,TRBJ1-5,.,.,CASSGGSGGNQPQHF,TGCGCCAGCAGTGGGGGGTCGGGAGGCAATCAGCCCCAGCATTTT
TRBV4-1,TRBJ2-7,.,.,CASSQGTPKGEQYF,TGCGCCAGCAGCCAAGGGACCCCCAAAGGCGAGCAGTACTTC
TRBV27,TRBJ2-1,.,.,CASSSSQGGSSYNEQFF,TGTGCCAGCAGTTCCTCCCAGGGGGGGAGTTCCTACAATGAGCAGTTCTTC
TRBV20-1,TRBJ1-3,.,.,CSARGSGNTIYF,TGCAGTGCGAGGGGGTCTGGAAACACCATATATTTT
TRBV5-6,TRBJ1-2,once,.,CASSLGGHRTYGYTF,TGTGCCAGCAGCTTGGGGGGACATAGAACCTATGGCTACACCTTC
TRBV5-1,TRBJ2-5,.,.,CASRRDTETQYF,TGCGCCAGCAGGCGGGACACAGAGACCCAGTACTTC
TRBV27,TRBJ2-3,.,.,CASSFIQPRGDTQYF,TGTGCCAGCAGTTTTATTCAGCCTAGGGGGGATACGCAGTATTTT
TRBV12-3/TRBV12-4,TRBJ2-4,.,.,CASSSGSRPNIQYF,TGTGCCAGCAGTTCGGGGTCTCGCCCGAACATTCAGTACTTC
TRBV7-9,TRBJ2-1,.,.,CASSFGEQFF,TGTGCCAGCAGCTTCGGTGAGCAGTTCTTC
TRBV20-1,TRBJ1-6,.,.,CSAGDRNSPLHF,TGCAGTGCTGGCGACAGGAATTCACCCCTCCACTTT
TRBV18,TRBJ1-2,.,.,CASSGLQLVGHGYTF,TGTGCCAGCTCAGGACTCCAGCTCGTAGGACATGGCTACACCTTC
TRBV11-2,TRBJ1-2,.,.,CASSLLYSWACTF,TGTGCCAGCAGCTTATTGTATTCCTGGGCGTGCACCTTC
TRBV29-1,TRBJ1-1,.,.,CSVHRGTTEAFF,TGCAGCGTGCACCGGGGGACCACTGAAGCTTTCTTT
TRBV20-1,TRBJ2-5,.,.,CSASIADSETQYF,TGCAGTGCTAGCATAGCGGACTCAGAGACCCAGTACTTC